The clone carrying this T cell receptor (beta chain) was detected ten times or more. What it recognizes is unknown. CDR1 MDHEN and CDR2 SYDVKM come from the germline V gene. CDR3 length: 16 residues. The V and J ends lost 3 bases and 4 bases, in that order; junction bases with no gene match: 6. These data are taken from a study of T cells after posttransplantation cyclophosphamide. Findings and caveats of the study: Later post-transplant blood repertoires were often dominated by donor CD8+ memory clones. TRB overlap between skin or GI tissue T cells and blood was limited.

Profiling relied on immunoSEQ multiplex PCR, and the TCRdb table lists in-frame clones only, not all of them. Singletons are absent from the sample, which has under 45,000 clones. On the day of bone marrow donation, the related graft donor provided peripheral blood. The J gene is TRBJ1-3, the V gene TRBV28; 10 bases match TRBD1. Sample: PBMCs. The sequence was obtained from a man aged 25 to 40 in good health and a related stem cell transplant donor. For the CDR3, the DNA is TGTGCCAGCAGTTTCGACAGGGGGCCGGGAGGAAACACCATATATTTT. This translates into CASSFDRGPGGNTIYF.